These T cell receptor beta chains were read from a single sample in a study of blood T cell repertoires in COVID-19. Sequenced by immunoSEQ multiplex PCR; TCRdb stores in-frame clones only, minus some. The table lists fewer than 200,000 clones, 75% to 85% of them singletons, with around 8% in the top ten. The specimen was peripheral blood. These TCRs come from an older woman with COVID-19, enrolled during active disease. Both conserved end residues are part of each CDR3. The order of the fields is D gene, J gene, clone size, V gene, CDR3 DNA, CDR3 protein. D genes are given only for firm matches. Only some rows state a clone size, as once, few, many or a class for expanded clones.

>-|TRBJ1-6|-|TRBV5-6
TGTGCCAGCAGCTTGGATAATGCAGGGAGGTATAATTCACCCCTCCACTTT
CASSLDNAGRYNSPLHF
>-|TRBJ2-5|-|TRBV2
TGTGCCAGCACGGTACAAGAGACCCAGTACTTC
CASTVQETQYF
>-|TRBJ2-7|-|TRBV29-1
TGCAGCGTTGAAGATGGGCCAGTTCTTGGGCAGTACTTC
CSVEDGPVLGQYF
>TRBD1|TRBJ1-2|few|TRBV11-2
TGTGCCAGCAGCTTTGGGGACAGCGCCTATGGCTACACCTTC
CASSFGDSAYGYTF
>TRBD2|TRBJ2-5|-|TRBV6-2/TRBV6-3
TGTGCCAGCAGTTACGGAGGTAGCGGGGGTTGGGAGACCCAGTACTTC
CASSYGGSGGWETQYF
>-|TRBJ1-5|-|TRBV6-5
TGTGCCAGCAGCCAATTTAGCAATCAGCCCCAGCATTTT
CASSQFSNQPQHF
>-|TRBJ1-3|-|TRBV7-2
TGTGCCAGCAGCCACGTGCCTTCAGGGAAGCGCTCAAACACCATATATTTT
CASSHVPSGKRSNTIYF
>TRBD1|TRBJ1-2|once|TRBV5-1
TGCGCCAGCAGCAGGACAGGGGGCAACTTCCTCAACTATGGCTACACCTTC
CASSRTGGNFLNYGYTF
>-|TRBJ1-5|-|TRBV5-6
TGTGCCAGCAGTACCGGGGGGGGCCATAGCAATCAGCCCCAGCATTTT
CASSTGGGHSNQPQHF
>-|TRBJ1-4|-|TRBV2
TGTGCCAGCAGTGGACGGGGAGCAACTAATGAAAAACTGTTTTTT
CASSGRGATNEKLFF
>TRBD1|TRBJ2-1|-|TRBV2
TGTGCCAGCAGTGAAACGACAGGGGGAAATGAGCAGTTCTTC
CASSETTGGNEQFF
>TRBD2|TRBJ2-1|-|TRBV7-8
TGTGCCAGCAGCTTAGTACTAGCGGGAGCCTATGAGCAGTTCTTC
CASSLVLAGAYEQFF
>TRBD1|TRBJ1-2|-|TRBV28
TGTGCCAGCAGTTTAGGCAGGGGGCGAGACGGCTACACCTTC
CASSLGRGRDGYTF
>TRBD1|TRBJ2-7|once|TRBV5-1
TGCGCCAGCAGCTGGTCAATGGGACAGAGCTCCTACGAGCAGTACTTC
CASSWSMGQSSYEQYF
>-|TRBJ2-1|-|TRBV12-5
TGTGCTAGTGGTTTGACTCCCGACAGATACAATGAGCAGTTCTTC
CASGLTPDRYNEQFF
>TRBD1|TRBJ2-2|-|TRBV6-2/TRBV6-3
TGTGCCAGCAGCAGGACAGGGGACACCGGGGAGCTGTTTTTT
CASSRTGDTGELFF
>TRBD2|TRBJ2-1|-|TRBV4-3
TGCGCCAGCAGCCAAGCTCCCGGGCTAGCGGGAGGTTCCATCATCAATGAGCAGTTCTTC
CASSQAPGLAGGSIINEQFF
>-|TRBJ1-2|-|TRBV6-5
TGTGCCAGCAGTTACTCGGGGGGTGGCTACACCTTC
CASSYSGGGYTF
>TRBD1|TRBJ1-4|few|TRBV30
TGTGCCTGGAGGACGGGGTACAGGGGCTCCAATGAAAAACTGTTTTTT
CAWRTGYRGSNEKLFF
>-|TRBJ1-3|-|TRBV28
TGTGCCAGCAGTTTCGACCCAGCGGACAGCGCTTTCGGAAACACCATATATTTT
CASSFDPADSAFGNTIYF
>TRBD1|TRBJ2-5|few|TRBV24-1
TGTGCCACCAGTGATTACAAACAGGGGATGGGAGAGACCCAGTACTTC
CATSDYKQGMGETQYF
>TRBD2|TRBJ2-1|-|TRBV5-1
TGCGCCAGCAGCTTGGAGCGGGAGACCAATGAGCAGTTCTTC
CASSLERETNEQFF
>TRBD1|TRBJ1-1|-|TRBV7-9
TGTGCCAGCAGACCTCGGACAGGGTATCGCACTGAAGCTTTCTTT
CASRPRTGYRTEAFF